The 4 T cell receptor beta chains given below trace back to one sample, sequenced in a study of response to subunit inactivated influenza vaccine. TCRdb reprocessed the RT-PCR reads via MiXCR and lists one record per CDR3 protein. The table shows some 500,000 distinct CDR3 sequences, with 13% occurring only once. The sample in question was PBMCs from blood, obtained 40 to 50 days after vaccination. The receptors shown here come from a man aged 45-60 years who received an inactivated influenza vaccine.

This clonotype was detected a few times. CDR3 DNA: TGCGCCAGCAGCCAAGAACCGATAAAAGACAGGGTTGCTGAAGCTTTCTTT. Amino acid sequence: CASSQEPIKDRVAEAFF. The chain employs TRBV4-1 and TRBJ1-1; 7 bases are shared with TRBD1. The CDR3 runs 17 residues. Germline values: CDR1 MGHRA, CDR2 YSYEKL. J was trimmed by 6 bases and V by 0 bases; bases with no gene match: 13.

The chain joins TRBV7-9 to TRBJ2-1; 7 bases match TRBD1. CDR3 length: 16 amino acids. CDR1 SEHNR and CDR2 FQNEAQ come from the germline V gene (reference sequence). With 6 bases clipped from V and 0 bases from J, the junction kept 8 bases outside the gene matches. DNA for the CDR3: TGTGCCAGCAGACGACAGGGAACAACCTCCTACAATGAGCAGTTCTTC. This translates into CASRRQGTTSYNEQFF.

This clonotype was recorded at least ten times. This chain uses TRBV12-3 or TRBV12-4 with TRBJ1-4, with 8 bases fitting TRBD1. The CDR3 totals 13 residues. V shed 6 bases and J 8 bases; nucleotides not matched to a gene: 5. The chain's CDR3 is CASSLQGGEKLFF. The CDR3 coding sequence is TGTGCCAGCAGCCTACAGGGGGGCGAAAAACTGTTTTTT.

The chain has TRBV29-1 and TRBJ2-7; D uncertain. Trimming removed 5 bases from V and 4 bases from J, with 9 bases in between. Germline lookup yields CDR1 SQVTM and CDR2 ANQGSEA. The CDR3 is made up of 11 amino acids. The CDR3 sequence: CSVSMSYEQYF. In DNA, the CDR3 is TGCAGCGTTTCCATGTCTTACGAGCAGTACTTC.